This entry concerns a single T cell receptor beta chain. Distinct nucleotide sequences in the sample also encode this CDR3. The data originate from a study of blood T cell repertoires in COVID-19. Study members were between about 18 and 95 years old and lived in around 24 US regions. Shortly before study entry, within 2 weeks, exposed participants had met a COVID-19 case. With 5 bases clipped from V and 2 bases from J, the junction kept 3 bases outside the gene matches. The germline gives CDR1 MNHEY, CDR2 SMNVEV (reference sequence). The CDR3 runs 14 residues. Per the study methods: How many nucleated cells were present was estimated from reference gene primer amplification. Assay: immunoSEQ multiplex PCR; the TCRdb copy retains only in-frame clones and omits some. That table gives V, J and clone size, and the DNA gave D and trimming. There are around 160,000 clones in the sample; roughly 84% occur only once, and more than 5% lies in the top ten.

Sequencing used PBMCs or T cells enriched from blood (not recorded which). The V call is TRBV27, the J call TRBJ2-1, with 7 positions matching TRBD1. This sequence was found in a woman in her forties or fifties who had been exposed to COVID-19. CDR3 residues: CASSPGTAYNEQFF. In DNA form, the CDR3 reads TGTGCCAGCAGTCCCGGGACAGCCTACAATGAGCAGTTCTTC.